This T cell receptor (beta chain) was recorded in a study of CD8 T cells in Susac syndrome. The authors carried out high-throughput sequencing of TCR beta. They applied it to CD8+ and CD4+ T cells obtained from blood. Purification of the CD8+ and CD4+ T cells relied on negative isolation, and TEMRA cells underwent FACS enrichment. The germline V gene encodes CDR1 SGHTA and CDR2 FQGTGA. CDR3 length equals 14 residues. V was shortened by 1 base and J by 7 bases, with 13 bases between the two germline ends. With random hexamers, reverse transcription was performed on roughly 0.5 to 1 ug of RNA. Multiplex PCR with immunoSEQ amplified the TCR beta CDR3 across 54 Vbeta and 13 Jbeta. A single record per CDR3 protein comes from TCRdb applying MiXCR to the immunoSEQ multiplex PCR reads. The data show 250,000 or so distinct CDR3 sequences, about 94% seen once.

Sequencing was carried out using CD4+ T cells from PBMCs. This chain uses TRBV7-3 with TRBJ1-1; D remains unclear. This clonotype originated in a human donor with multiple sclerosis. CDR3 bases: TGTGCCAGCAGCTTAAACCCCGTTGCGGATGAAGCTTTCTTT. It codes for CASSLNPVADEAFF.